This T cell receptor (beta chain) emerged from a study of blood T cell repertoires in COVID-19. Source study methods: Amplifying reference gene primers gave estimates of nucleated cell counts. Repertoires were generated with immunoSEQ multiplex PCR, while TCRdb's copy carries only in-frame clones and drops some. V and J calls and clone size come straight from that table; D and trimming were deduced from the DNA. The data contain approximately 75,000 clones, about nine tenths of them singletons. The V end was cut by 5 bases, the J end by 4 bases, with 9 bases between. The CDR3 loop spans 12 amino acids.

The chain couples TRBV12-3 or TRBV12-4 to TRBJ2-7, with D possibly being TRBD2 (5 bases). The TCR comes from a human donor in a cohort sampled during active COVID-19. The sample consisted of peripheral blood. The CDR3: CASSKLVYEQYF. In DNA form, the CDR3 reads TGTGCCAGCAGTAAACTAGTTTACGAGCAGTACTTC.